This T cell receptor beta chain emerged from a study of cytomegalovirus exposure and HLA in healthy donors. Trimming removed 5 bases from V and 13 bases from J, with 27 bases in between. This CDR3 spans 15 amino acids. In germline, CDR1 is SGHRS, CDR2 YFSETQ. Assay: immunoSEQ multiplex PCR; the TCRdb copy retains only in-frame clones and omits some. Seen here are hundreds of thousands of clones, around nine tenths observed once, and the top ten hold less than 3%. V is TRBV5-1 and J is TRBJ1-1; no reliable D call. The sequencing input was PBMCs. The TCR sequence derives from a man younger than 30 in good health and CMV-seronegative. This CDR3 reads CASRYFAEVGNPGFF. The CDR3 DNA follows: TGCGCCAGCAGATACTTCGCCGAAGTAGGCAATCCGGGTTTCTTT.